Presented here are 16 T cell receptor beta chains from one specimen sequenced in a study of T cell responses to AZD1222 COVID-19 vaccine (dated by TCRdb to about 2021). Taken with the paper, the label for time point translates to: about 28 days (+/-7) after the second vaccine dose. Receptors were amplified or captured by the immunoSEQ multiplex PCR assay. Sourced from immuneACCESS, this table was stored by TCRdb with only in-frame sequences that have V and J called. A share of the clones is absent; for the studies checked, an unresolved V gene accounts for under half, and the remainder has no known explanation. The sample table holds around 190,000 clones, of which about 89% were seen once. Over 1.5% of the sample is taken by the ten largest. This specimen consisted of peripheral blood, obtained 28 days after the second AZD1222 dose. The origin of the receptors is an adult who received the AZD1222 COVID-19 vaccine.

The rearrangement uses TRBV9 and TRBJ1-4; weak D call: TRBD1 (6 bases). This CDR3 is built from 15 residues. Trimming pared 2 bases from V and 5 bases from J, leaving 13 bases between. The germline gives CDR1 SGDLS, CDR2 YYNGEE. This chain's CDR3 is CASSVGDRSNEKLFF. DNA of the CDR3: TGTGCCAGCAGCGTGGGTGACAGGAGCAATGAAAAACTGTTTTTT.

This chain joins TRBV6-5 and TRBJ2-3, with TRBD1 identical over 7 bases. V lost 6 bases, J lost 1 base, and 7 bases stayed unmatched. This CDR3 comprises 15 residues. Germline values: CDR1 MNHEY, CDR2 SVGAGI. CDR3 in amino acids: CASSFDRVGTDTQYF. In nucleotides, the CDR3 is TGTGCCAGCAGCTTCGACAGGGTCGGCACAGATACGCAGTATTTT.

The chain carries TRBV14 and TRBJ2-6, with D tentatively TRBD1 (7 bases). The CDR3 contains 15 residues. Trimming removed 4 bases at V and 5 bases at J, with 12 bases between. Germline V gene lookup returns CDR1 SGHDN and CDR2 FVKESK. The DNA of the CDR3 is TGTGCCAGCAGCCCAGGGGGGTCGTGGGCCAACGTCCTGACTTTC. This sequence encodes CASSPGGSWANVLTF.

The CDR3 nucleotides are TGTGCCAGCAGCGCCCTGGGTGGGAGGGGCCAAAACATTCAGTACTTC. This sequence encodes CASSALGGRGQNIQYF. The V and J genes are TRBV11-2 and TRBJ2-4; 7 positions agree with TRBD2. The CDR3 covers 16 residues. Germline V gene lookup returns CDR1 SGHAT and CDR2 FQNNGV. V was clipped by 5 bases and J by 5 bases; unmatched bases: 12.

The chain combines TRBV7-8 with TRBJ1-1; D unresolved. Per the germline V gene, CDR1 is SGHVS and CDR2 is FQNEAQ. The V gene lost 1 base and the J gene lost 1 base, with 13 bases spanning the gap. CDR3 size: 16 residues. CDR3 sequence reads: CASSLGQVYSNTEAFF. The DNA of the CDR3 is TGTGCCAGCAGCTTAGGCCAGGTTTATTCGAACACTGAAGCTTTCTTT.

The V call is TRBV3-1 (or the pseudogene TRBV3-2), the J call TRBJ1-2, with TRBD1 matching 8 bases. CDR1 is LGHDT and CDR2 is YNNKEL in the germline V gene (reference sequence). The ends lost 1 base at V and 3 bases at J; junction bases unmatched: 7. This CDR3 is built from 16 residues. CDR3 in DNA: TGTGCCAGCAGCCAAGGGTTCAGGGGGCTCCACTATGGCTACACCTTC. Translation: CASSQGFRGLHYGYTF.

CDR3 amino acids: CASSPSGRLYEQYF. The CDR3 region has the DNA TGCGCCAGCAGCCCTAGCGGGAGACTTTACGAGCAGTACTTC. This chain uses TRBV5-1 with TRBJ2-7; 10 bases are shared with TRBD2. Germline CDR1 reads SGHRS; CDR2 reads YFSETQ. With V trimmed by 4 bases and J by 4 bases, 5 bases remained unmatched. The CDR3 has 14 amino acids.

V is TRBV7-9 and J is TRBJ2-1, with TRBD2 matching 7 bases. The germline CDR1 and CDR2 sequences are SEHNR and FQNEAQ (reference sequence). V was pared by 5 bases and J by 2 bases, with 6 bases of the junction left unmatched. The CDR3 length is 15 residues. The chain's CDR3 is CASSPWGGAYNEQFF. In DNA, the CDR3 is TGTGCCAGCAGCCCCTGGGGGGGAGCCTACAATGAGCAGTTCTTC.

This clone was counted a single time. CDR3 in amino acids: CASSQLRGDPSGNTIYF. Here the CDR3 DNA reads TGTGCCAGCAGCCAATTACGGGGGGACCCCTCTGGAAACACCATATATTTT. The chain joins TRBV4-2 to TRBJ1-3; tentative D call: TRBD1 (5 bases). CDR3 length equals 17 residues. Trimming removed 2 bases at V and 0 bases at J, with 14 bases between. Germline loops: CDR1 LGHNA, CDR2 YNFKEQ.

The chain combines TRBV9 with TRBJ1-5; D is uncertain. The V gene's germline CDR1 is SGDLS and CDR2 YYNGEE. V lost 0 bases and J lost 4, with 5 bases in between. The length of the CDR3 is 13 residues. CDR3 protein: CASSVGPNQPQHF. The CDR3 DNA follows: TGTGCCAGCAGCGTAGGGCCTAATCAGCCCCAGCATTTT.

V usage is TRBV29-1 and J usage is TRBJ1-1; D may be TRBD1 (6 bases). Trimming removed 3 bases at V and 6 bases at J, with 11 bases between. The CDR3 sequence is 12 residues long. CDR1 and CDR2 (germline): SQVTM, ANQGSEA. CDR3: CSVEEGDSEAFF. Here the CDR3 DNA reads TGCAGCGTTGAGGAGGGGGACTCTGAAGCTTTCTTT.

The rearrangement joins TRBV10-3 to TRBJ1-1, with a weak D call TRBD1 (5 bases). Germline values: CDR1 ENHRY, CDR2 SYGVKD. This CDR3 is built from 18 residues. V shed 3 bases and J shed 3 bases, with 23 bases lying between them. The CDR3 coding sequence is TGTGCCATCAGTGATGGCTCCCGTCGGACCGAGGGGTACACTGAAGCTTTCTTT. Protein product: CAISDGSRRTEGYTEAFF.

The CDR3 protein is CASSYSGTGAYGYTF. The CDR3 region has the DNA TGTGCCAGCAGTTATTCCGGGACAGGGGCTTATGGCTACACCTTC. The genes are TRBV6-6 and TRBJ1-2, with 10 bases fitting TRBD1. The germline V gene has CDR1 MNHNY and CDR2 SVGAGI (reference sequence). This CDR3 spans 15 amino acids. The J segment lost 5 bases and the V segment lost 3 bases, leaving 6 bases of the junction unmatched.

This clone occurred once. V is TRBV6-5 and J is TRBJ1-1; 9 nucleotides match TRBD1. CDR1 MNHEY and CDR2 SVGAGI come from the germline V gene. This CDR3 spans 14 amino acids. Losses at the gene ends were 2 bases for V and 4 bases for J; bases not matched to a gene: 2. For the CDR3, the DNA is TGTGCCAGCAGTTACAGACAGGGGGTCACTGAAGCTTTCTTT. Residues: CASSYRQGVTEAFF.

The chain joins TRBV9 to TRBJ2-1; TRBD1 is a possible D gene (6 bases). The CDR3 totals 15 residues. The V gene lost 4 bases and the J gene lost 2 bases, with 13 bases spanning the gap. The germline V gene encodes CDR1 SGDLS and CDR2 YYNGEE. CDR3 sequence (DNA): TGTGCCAGCAGCCCCGGGACACTTGCCTACAATGAGCAGTTCTTC. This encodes CASSPGTLAYNEQFF. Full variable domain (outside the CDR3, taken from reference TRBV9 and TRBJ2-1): DSGVTQTPKHLITATGQRVTLRCSPRSGDLSVYWYQQSLDQGLQFLIQYYNGEERAKGNILERFSAQQFPDLHSELNLSSLELGDSALYFCASSPGTLAYNEQFFGPGTRLTVL.

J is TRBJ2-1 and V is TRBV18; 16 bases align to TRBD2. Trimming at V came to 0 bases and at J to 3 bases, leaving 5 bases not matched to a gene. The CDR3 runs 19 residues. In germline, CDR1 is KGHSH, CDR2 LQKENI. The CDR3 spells CASSPPGLAGGPYYNEQFF. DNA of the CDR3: TGTGCCAGCTCACCACCGGGACTAGCGGGAGGGCCCTACTACAATGAGCAGTTCTTC.